The source of this TCR beta chain is a study of blood T cell repertoires in COVID-19. Across the whole study: Acute-phase and convalescent COVID-19 samples originated in the United States, Italy and Spain. Sources were T cells, B-cell-depleted T cells, or PBMCs; the material itself was cDNA or gDNA.

Trimming cost V 6 bases and J 3 bases, with 11 bases left between them. This CDR3 has 14 residues. The germline CDR1 and CDR2 sequences are MNHEY and SVGAGI. In the authors' methods: The authors estimated nucleated cell counts from reference gene primer amplification. Method: immunoSEQ multiplex PCR; TCRdb's copy keeps in-frame clones and lacks some. V and J calls and clone size come straight from that table; D and trimming were deduced from the DNA. Among over 65,000 clones listed, 80% to 85% were seen once. V is TRBV6-5 and J is TRBJ2-2; D gene unclear. The sample consisted of peripheral blood. This TCR was sampled from a human donor in a cohort sampled during active COVID-19. CDR3 DNA: TGTGCCAGCAGGGGCCAGAAGTACACCGGGGAGCTGTTTTTT. Translated: CASRGQKYTGELFF.